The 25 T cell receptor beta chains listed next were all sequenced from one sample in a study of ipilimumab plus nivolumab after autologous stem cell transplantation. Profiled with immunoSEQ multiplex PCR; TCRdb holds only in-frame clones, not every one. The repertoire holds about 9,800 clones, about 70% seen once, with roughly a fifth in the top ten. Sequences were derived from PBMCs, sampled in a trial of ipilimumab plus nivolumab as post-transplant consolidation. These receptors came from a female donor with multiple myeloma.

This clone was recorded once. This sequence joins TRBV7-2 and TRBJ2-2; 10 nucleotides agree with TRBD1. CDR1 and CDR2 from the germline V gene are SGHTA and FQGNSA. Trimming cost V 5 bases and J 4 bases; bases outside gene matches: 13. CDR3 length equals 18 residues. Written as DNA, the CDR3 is TGTGCCAGCAGCCGCGGGACAGGGGTCCCGGGTGGCACCGGGGAGCTGTTTTTT. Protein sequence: CASSRGTGVPGGTGELFF.

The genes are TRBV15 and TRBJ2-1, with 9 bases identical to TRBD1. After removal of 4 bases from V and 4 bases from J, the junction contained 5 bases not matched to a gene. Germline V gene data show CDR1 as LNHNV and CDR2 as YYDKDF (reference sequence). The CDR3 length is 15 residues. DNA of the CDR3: TGTGCCACCAGCAATCGACAGGGGGGGTACAATGAGCAGTTCTTC. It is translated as CATSNRQGGYNEQFF. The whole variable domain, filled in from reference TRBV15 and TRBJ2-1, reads DAMVIQNPRYQVTQFGKPVTLSCSQTLNHNVMYWYQQKSSQAPKLLFHYYDKDFNNEADTPDNFQSRRPNTSFCFLDIRSPGLGDTAMYLCATSNRQGGYNEQFFGPGTRLTVL.

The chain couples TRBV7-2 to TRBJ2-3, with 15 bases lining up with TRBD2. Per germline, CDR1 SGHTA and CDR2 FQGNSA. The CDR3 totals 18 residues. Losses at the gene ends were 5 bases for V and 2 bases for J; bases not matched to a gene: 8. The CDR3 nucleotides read TGTGCCAGCAGCAGGGGACTAGCGGGAGGCCAGGACACAGATACGCAGTATTTT. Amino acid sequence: CASSRGLAGGQDTDTQYF. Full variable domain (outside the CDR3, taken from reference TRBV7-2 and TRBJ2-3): GAGVSQSPSNKVTEKGKDVELRCDPISGHTALYWYRQSLGQGLEFLIYFQGNSAPDKSGLPSDRFSAERTGGSVSTLTIQRTQQEDSAVYLCASSRGLAGGQDTDTQYFGPGTRLTVL.

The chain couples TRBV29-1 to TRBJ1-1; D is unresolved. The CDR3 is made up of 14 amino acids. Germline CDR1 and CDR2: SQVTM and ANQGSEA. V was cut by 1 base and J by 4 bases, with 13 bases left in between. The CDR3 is CSVEARVGSTEAFF. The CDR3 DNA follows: TGCAGCGTTGAAGCTCGAGTGGGGAGCACTGAAGCTTTCTTT.

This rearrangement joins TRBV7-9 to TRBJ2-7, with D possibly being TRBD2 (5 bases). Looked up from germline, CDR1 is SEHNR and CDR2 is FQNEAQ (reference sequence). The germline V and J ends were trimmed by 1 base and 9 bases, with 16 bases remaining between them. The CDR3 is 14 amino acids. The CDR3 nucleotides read TGTGCCAGCAGCTTAGGGGCGGGCCAAATATTGCAGTACTTC. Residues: CASSLGAGQILQYF.

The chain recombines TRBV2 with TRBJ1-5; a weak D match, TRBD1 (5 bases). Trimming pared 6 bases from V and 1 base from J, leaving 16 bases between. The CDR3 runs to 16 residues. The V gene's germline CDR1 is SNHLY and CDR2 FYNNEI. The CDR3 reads CASSLLGGNSNQPQHF. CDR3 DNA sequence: TGTGCCAGCAGCCTCCTTGGGGGAAACAGCAATCAGCCCCAGCATTTT.

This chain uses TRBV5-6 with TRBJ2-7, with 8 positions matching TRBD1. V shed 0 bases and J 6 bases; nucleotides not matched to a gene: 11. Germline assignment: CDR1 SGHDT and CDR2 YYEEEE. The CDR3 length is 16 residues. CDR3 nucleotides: TGTGCCAGCAGCTTGGTCGGGACAGGAAAGTCGTCCGAGCAGTACTTC. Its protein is CASSLVGTGKSSEQYF.

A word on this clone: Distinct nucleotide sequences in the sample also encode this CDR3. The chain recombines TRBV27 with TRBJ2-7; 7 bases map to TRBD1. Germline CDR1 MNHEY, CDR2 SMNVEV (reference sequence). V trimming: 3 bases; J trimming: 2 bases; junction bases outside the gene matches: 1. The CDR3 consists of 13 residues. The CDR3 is CASSLGQPYEQYF. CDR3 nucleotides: TGTGCCAGCAGTTTGGGACAGCCCTACGAGCAGTACTTC.

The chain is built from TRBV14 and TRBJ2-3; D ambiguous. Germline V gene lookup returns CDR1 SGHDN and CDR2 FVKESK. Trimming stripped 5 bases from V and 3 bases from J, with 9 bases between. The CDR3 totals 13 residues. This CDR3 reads CASSFLLTDTQYF. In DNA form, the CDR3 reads TGTGCCAGCAGCTTTTTGCTTACAGATACGCAGTATTTT.

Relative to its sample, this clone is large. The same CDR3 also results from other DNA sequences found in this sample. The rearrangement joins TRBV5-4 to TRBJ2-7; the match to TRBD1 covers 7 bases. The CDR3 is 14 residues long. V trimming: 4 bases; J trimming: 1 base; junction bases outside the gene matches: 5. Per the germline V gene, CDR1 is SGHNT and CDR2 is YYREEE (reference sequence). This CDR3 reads CASSPQGVSYEQYF. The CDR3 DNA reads TGTGCCAGCAGCCCTCAGGGGGTGTCCTACGAGCAGTACTTC.

The CDR3 sequence is CASSSRQPRSGANVLTF. CDR3 DNA: TGTGCCAGCAGTTCCCGACAGCCTCGCTCTGGGGCCAACGTCCTGACTTTC. This chain links TRBV27 with TRBJ2-6, with a tentative D call TRBD1 (5 bases). This CDR3 is 17 amino acids long. V lost 4 bases and J 0 bases, leaving 13 bases between the germline ends. Germline V gene data show CDR1 as MNHEY and CDR2 as SMNVEV (reference sequence).

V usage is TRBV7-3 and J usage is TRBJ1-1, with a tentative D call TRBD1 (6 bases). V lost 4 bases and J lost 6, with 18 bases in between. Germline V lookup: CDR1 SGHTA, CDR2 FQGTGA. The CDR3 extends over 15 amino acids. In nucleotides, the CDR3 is TGTGCCAGCAGCTCAGGGGAGAGGCTGATCGCTGAAGCTTTCTTT. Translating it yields CASSSGERLIAEAFF. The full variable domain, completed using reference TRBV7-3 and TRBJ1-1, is GAGVSQTPSNKVTEKGKYVELRCDPISGHTALYWYRQSLGQGPEFLIYFQGTGAADDSGLPNDRFFAVRPEGSVSTLKIQRTERGDSAVYLCASSSGERLIAEAFFGQGTRLTVV.

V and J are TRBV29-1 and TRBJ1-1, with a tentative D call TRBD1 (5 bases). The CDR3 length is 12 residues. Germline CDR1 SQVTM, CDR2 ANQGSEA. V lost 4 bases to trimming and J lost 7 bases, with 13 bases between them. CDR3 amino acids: CSVAISTDEAFF. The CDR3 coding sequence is TGCAGCGTTGCAATTTCGACAGATGAAGCTTTCTTT.

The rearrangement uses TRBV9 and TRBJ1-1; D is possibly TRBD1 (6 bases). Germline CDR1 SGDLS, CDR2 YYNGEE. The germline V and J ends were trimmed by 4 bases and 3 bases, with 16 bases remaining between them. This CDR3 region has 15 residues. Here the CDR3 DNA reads TGTGCCAGCAGCCCTCGACAGACAGGTTACACTGAAGCTTTCTTT. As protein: CASSPRQTGYTEAFF.

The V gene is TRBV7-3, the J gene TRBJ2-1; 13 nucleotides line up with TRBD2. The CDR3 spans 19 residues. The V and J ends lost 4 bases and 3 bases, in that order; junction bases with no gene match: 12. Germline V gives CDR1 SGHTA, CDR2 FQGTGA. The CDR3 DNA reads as TGTGCCAGCAGCTCATTCGGGACTAGCGGGACCCATTACTACAATGAGCAGTTCTTC. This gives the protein CASSSFGTSGTHYYNEQFF.

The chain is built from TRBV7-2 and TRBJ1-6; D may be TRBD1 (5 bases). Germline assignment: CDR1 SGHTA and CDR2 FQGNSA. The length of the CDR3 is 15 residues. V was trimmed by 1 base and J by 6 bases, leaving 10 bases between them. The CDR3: CASSLGAGTNSPLHF. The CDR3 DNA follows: TGTGCCAGCAGCTTAGGAGCAGGGACTAATTCACCCCTCCACTTT.

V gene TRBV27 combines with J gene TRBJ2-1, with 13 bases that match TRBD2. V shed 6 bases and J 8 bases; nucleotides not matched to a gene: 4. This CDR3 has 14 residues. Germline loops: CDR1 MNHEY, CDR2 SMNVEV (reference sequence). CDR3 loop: CASRGLAGRDEQFF. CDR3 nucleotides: TGTGCCAGCAGGGGACTAGCGGGAAGAGATGAGCAGTTCTTC.

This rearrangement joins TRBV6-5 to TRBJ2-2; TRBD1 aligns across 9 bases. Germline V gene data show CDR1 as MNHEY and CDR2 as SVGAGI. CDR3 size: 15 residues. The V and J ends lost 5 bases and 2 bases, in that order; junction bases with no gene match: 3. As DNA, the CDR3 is TGTGCCAGCAGTCGACAGGGGGTAAACACCGGGGAGCTGTTTTTT. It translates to CASSRQGVNTGELFF.

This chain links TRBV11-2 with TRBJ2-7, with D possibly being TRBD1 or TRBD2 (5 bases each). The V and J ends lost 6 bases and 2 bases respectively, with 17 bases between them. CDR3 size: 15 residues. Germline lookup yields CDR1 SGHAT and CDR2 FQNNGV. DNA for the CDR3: TGTGCCAGCAGGCGGACTGGAATGGGGCCCTACGAGCAGTACTTC. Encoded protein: CASRRTGMGPYEQYF.

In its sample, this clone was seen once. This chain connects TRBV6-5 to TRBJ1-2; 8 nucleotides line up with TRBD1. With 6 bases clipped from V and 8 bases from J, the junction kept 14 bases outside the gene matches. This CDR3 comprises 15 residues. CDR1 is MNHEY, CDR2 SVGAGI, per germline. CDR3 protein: CASSREPVGQGGYTF. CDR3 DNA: TGTGCCAGCAGCCGGGAACCCGTCGGACAGGGCGGCTACACCTTC.

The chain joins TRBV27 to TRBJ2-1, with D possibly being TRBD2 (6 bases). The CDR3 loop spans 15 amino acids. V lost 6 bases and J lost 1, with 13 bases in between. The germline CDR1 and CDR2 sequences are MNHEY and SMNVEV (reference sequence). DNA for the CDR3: TGTGCCAGCAGGCGGGGATTAACTTCCTACAATGAGCAGTTCTTC. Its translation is CASRRGLTSYNEQFF.

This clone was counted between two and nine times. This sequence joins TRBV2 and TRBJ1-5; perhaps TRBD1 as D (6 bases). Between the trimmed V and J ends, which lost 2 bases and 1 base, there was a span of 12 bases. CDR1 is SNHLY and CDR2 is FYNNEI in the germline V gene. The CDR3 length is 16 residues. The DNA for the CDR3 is TGTGCCAGCAGTGAAAATCCGGGGGCGAGCAATCAGCCCCAGCATTTT. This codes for CASSENPGASNQPQHF. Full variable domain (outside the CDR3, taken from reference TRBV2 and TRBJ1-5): EPEVTQTPSHQVTQMGQEVILRCVPISNHLYFYWYRQILGQKVEFLVSFYNNEISEKSEIFDDQFSVERPDGSNFTLKIRSTKLEDSAMYFCASSENPGASNQPQHFGDGTRLSIL.

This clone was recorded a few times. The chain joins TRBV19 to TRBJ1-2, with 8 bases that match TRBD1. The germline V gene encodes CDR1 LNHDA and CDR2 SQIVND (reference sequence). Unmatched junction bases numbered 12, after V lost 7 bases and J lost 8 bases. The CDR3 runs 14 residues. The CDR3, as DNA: TGTGCCAGTATTCCAGCAGACAGGGGAGGAGGCTACACCTTC. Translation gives CASIPADRGGGYTF.

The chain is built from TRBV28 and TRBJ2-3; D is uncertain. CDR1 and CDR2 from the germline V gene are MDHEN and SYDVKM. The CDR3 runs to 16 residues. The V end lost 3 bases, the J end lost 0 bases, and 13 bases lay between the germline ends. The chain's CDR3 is CASSFLSRLSTDTQYF. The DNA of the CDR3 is TGTGCCAGCAGTTTTCTTTCCAGGCTAAGCACAGATACGCAGTATTTT.

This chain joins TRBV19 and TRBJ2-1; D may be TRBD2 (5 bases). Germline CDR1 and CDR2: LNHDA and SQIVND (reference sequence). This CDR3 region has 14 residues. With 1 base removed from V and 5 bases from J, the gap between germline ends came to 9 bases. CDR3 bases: TGTGCCAGTAGTATAGCCGGGGTTCACAATGAGCAGTTCTTC. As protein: CASSIAGVHNEQFF.